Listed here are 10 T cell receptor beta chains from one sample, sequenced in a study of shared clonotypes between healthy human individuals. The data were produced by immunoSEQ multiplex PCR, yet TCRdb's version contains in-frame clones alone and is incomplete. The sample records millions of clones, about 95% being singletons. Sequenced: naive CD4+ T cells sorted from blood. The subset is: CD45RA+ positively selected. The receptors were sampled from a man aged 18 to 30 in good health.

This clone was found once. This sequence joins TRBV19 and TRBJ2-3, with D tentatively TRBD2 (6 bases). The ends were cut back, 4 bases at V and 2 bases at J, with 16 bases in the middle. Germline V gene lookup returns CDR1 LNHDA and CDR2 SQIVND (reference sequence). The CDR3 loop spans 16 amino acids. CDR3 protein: CASSTRLGGHTDTQYF. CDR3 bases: TGTGCCAGTAGTACCCGACTAGGAGGGCACACAGATACGCAGTATTTT.

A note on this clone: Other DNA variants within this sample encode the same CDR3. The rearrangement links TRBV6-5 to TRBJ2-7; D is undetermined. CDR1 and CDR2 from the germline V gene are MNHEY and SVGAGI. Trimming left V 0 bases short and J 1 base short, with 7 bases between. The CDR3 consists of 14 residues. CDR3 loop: CASSYSERSYEQYF. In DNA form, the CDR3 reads TGTGCCAGCAGTTACTCCGAGAGGTCCTACGAGCAGTACTTC.

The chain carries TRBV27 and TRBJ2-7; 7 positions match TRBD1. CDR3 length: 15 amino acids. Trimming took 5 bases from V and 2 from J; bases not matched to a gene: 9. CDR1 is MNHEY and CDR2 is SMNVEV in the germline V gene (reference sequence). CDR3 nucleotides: TGTGCCAGCAGTAGAGCAGGGACAGTACCCTACGAGCAGTACTTC. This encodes CASSRAGTVPYEQYF.

CDR3 amino acids: CASSLSGTGVAYEQYF. As DNA, the CDR3 is TGTGCCAGCAGTTTATCCGGGACAGGGGTCGCCTACGAGCAGTACTTC. The chain employs TRBV28 and TRBJ2-7; TRBD1 agrees at 10 bases. The V segment lost 1 base and the J segment 2 bases; nucleotides outside the gene matches: 5. Germline V gene data show CDR1 as MDHEN and CDR2 as SYDVKM. The CDR3 is 16 amino acids. Full variable domain (outside the CDR3, taken from reference TRBV28 and TRBJ2-7): DVKVTQSSRYLVKRTGEKVFLECVQDMDHENMFWYRQDPGLGLRLIYFSYDVKMKEKGDIPEGYSVSREKKERFSLILESASTNQTSMYLCASSLSGTGVAYEQYFGPGTRLTVT.

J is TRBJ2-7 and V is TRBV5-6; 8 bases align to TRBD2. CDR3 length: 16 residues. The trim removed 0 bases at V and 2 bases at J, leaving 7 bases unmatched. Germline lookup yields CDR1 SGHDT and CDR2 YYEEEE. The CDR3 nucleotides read TGTGCCAGCAGCTTGGTGGGGCGGGGGGACCCCTACGAGCAGTACTTC. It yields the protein CASSLVGRGDPYEQYF.

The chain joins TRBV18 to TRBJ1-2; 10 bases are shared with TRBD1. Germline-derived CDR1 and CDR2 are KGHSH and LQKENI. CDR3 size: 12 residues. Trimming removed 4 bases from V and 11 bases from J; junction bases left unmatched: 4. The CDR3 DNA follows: TGTGCCAGCTCACGACCGGGACAGGGGTACACCTTC. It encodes CASSRPGQGYTF.

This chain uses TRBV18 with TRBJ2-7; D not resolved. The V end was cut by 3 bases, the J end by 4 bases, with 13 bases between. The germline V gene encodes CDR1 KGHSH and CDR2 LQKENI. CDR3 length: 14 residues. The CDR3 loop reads CASSPGIGVYEQYF. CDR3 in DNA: TGTGCCAGCTCACCGGGTATTGGGGTTTACGAGCAGTACTTC.

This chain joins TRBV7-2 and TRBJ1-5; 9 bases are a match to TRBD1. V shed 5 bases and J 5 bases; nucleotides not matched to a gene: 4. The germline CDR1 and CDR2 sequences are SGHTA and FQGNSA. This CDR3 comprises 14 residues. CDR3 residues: CASSLTGGDQPQHF. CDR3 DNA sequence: TGTGCCAGCAGCCTTACAGGGGGCGATCAGCCCCAGCATTTT.

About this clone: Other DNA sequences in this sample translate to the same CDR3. Here the CDR3 DNA reads TGCGCCAGCAGCTTGACAGGGGCGGGAGAGACCCAGTACTTC. Protein: CASSLTGAGETQYF. The J gene is TRBJ2-5, the V gene TRBV5-1, with 7 bases that match TRBD1. The V gene's germline CDR1 is SGHRS and CDR2 YFSETQ. This CDR3 is built from 14 residues. V shed 1 base, J shed 4 bases, and the junction held 4 bases outside the gene matches.

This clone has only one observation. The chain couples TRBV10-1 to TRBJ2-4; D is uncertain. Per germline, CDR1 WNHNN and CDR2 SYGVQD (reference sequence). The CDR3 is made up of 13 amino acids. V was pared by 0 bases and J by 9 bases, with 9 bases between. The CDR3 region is CASSESDPGIQYF. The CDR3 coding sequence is TGCGCCAGCAGTGAGTCGGACCCTGGCATTCAGTACTTC.